A selection of T cell receptor beta chains follows, all from one sample in a study of cytomegalovirus exposure and HLA in healthy donors. Assay: immunoSEQ multiplex PCR; the TCRdb copy retains only in-frame clones and omits some. The sample carries around 97,000 clones, 65% to 85% recorded once. Sequenced: PBMCs. All receptors come from a middle-aged man in good health and CMV-seropositive. Both conserved end residues are part of each CDR3. The order of the fields is clone size, J gene, V gene, D gene, CDR3 protein, CDR3 DNA. D genes are given only for firm matches. Clone size is given for some rows only: seen once, a few or many times, or a class if the clone is expanded.

clone size: NA; J gene: TRBJ2-7; V gene: TRBV27; D gene: NA; CDR3 protein: CASSPREAFSYEQYF; CDR3 DNA: TGTGCCAGCAGTCCCCGCGAGGCCTTCTCCTACGAGCAGTACTTC
clone size: NA; J gene: TRBJ2-3; V gene: TRBV5-1; D gene: NA; CDR3 protein: CASSLPHGGPSSDTQYF; CDR3 DNA: TGCGCCAGCAGCTTGCCGCATGGCGGCCCATCGTCAGATACGCAGTATTTT
clone size: NA; J gene: TRBJ2-7; V gene: TRBV15; D gene: NA; CDR3 protein: CATSPGGGGTYEQYF; CDR3 DNA: TGTGCCACCAGCCCTGGTGGAGGGGGCACCTACGAGCAGTACTTC
clone size: NA; J gene: TRBJ1-5; V gene: TRBV4-1; D gene: TRBD1; CDR3 protein: CASSQLGTGEYQPQHF; CDR3 DNA: TGCGCCAGCAGCCAGTTGGGGACAGGGGAGTATCAGCCCCAGCATTTT
clone size: NA; J gene: TRBJ1-6; V gene: TRBV5-5; D gene: NA; CDR3 protein: CASSSDSPGAYNSPLHF; CDR3 DNA: TGTGCCAGCAGCTCGGACAGCCCCGGAGCCTATAATTCACCCCTCCACTTT
clone size: NA; J gene: TRBJ2-3; V gene: TRBV6-5; D gene: TRBD1; CDR3 protein: CASSPQGAGTDTQYF; CDR3 DNA: TGTGCCAGCAGTCCTCAGGGGGCAGGCACAGATACGCAGTATTTT
clone size: NA; J gene: TRBJ1-2; V gene: TRBV5-1; D gene: NA; CDR3 protein: CASSLPGVGYGYTF; CDR3 DNA: TGCGCCAGCAGCTTACCAGGGGTGGGCTATGGCTACACCTTC
clone size: NA; J gene: TRBJ2-7; V gene: TRBV19; D gene: TRBD1; CDR3 protein: CASSGDGQGTYEQYF; CDR3 DNA: TGTGCCAGTAGTGGGGACGGACAGGGAACCTACGAGCAGTACTTC
clone size: few; J gene: TRBJ1-5; V gene: TRBV19; D gene: NA; CDR3 protein: CASSIERGGHGQPQHF; CDR3 DNA: TGTGCCAGTAGTATAGAAAGGGGAGGGCATGGGCAGCCCCAGCATTTT
clone size: NA; J gene: TRBJ1-2; V gene: TRBV28; D gene: NA; CDR3 protein: CASGAGYGYTF; CDR3 DNA: TGTGCCTCAGGGGCCGGCTATGGCTACACCTTC
clone size: NA; J gene: TRBJ2-3; V gene: TRBV27; D gene: NA; CDR3 protein: CASSSPRTDTQYF; CDR3 DNA: TGTGCCAGCAGTTCTCCCCGCACAGATACGCAGTATTTT
clone size: NA; J gene: TRBJ1-1; V gene: TRBV4-1; D gene: TRBD1; CDR3 protein: CASSQDPGQGKGTEAFF; CDR3 DNA: TGCGCCAGCAGCCAAGATCCGGGACAGGGGAAGGGGACTGAAGCTTTCTTT
clone size: NA; J gene: TRBJ2-7; V gene: TRBV27; D gene: TRBD2; CDR3 protein: CASSLFPSGIGEQYF; CDR3 DNA: TGTGCCAGCAGTTTATTTCCTAGCGGGATAGGCGAGCAGTACTTC
clone size: NA; J gene: TRBJ1-1; V gene: TRBV18; D gene: NA; CDR3 protein: CASSPSGVNTEAFF; CDR3 DNA: TGTGCCAGCTCACCGTCAGGGGTGAACACTGAAGCTTTCTTT
clone size: once; J gene: TRBJ2-7; V gene: TRBV6-5; D gene: NA; CDR3 protein: CASSGQYEQYF; CDR3 DNA: TGTGCCAGCAGTGGACAGTACGAGCAGTACTTC
clone size: once; J gene: TRBJ2-7; V gene: TRBV6-5; D gene: NA; CDR3 protein: CASSYLADSYEQYF; CDR3 DNA: TGTGCCAGCAGTTACCTCGCGGACTCCTACGAGCAGTACTTC
clone size: NA; J gene: TRBJ2-7; V gene: TRBV25-1; D gene: TRBD1; CDR3 protein: CASAVGGQGAYEQYF; CDR3 DNA: TGTGCCAGTGCAGTAGGAGGACAGGGGGCCTACGAGCAGTACTTC
clone size: NA; J gene: TRBJ2-7; V gene: TRBV19; D gene: TRBD1; CDR3 protein: CASSIAGQGSYEQYF; CDR3 DNA: TGTGCCAGTAGTATTGCGGGACAGGGGTCTTACGAGCAGTACTTC
clone size: NA; J gene: TRBJ1-1; V gene: TRBV18; D gene: TRBD1; CDR3 protein: CASSPGTDIEAFF; CDR3 DNA: TGTGCCAGCTCCCCCGGGACAGATATTGAAGCTTTCTTT
clone size: NA; J gene: TRBJ2-2; V gene: TRBV11-2; D gene: NA; CDR3 protein: CASSRDFLTGELFF; CDR3 DNA: TGTGCCAGCAGCAGGGACTTTCTCACCGGGGAGCTGTTTTTT
clone size: NA; J gene: TRBJ1-5; V gene: TRBV11-2; D gene: TRBD1; CDR3 protein: CASTIGTVSNQPQHF; CDR3 DNA: TGTGCCAGCACCATAGGGACAGTAAGCAATCAGCCCCAGCATTTT
clone size: NA; J gene: TRBJ2-7; V gene: TRBV29-1; D gene: NA; CDR3 protein: CSVDSPYSSYEQYF; CDR3 DNA: TGCAGCGTCGACAGTCCCTATAGCTCCTACGAGCAGTACTTC
clone size: NA; J gene: TRBJ2-1; V gene: TRBV6-6; D gene: TRBD2; CDR3 protein: CASSYSASGSNEQFF; CDR3 DNA: TGTGCCAGCAGTTACTCAGCTAGCGGGAGTAATGAGCAGTTCTTC
clone size: NA; J gene: TRBJ2-7; V gene: TRBV19; D gene: TRBD1; CDR3 protein: CASSIDSDRGYEQYF; CDR3 DNA: TGTGCCAGTAGTATAGATTCTGACAGGGGCTACGAGCAGTACTTC
clone size: few; J gene: TRBJ1-2; V gene: TRBV29-1; D gene: NA; CDR3 protein: CSVERRADNYGYTF; CDR3 DNA: TGCAGCGTTGAACGCAGGGCAGATAACTATGGCTACACCTTC
clone size: NA; J gene: TRBJ2-1; V gene: TRBV11-1; D gene: TRBD1; CDR3 protein: CASSDDRGGYNEQFF; CDR3 DNA: TGTGCCAGCAGCGATGACAGGGGAGGCTACAATGAGCAGTTCTTC
clone size: NA; J gene: TRBJ2-1; V gene: TRBV14; D gene: NA; CDR3 protein: CASSHPVPGPPLEQFF; CDR3 DNA: TGTGCCAGCAGCCACCCTGTTCCAGGGCCTCCGCTCGAGCAGTTCTTC
clone size: few; J gene: TRBJ1-2; V gene: TRBV10-3; D gene: NA; CDR3 protein: CAISSGSDYGYTF; CDR3 DNA: TGTGCCATCAGTTCAGGGTCGGACTATGGCTACACCTTC
clone size: NA; J gene: TRBJ2-7; V gene: TRBV6-1; D gene: NA; CDR3 protein: CASSLDRSFVYEQYF; CDR3 DNA: TGTGCCAGCAGCCTCGACAGGTCTTTTGTTTACGAGCAGTACTTC
clone size: NA; J gene: TRBJ1-2; V gene: TRBV19; D gene: NA; CDR3 protein: CASSILANYGYTF; CDR3 DNA: TGTGCCAGTAGTATACTAGCTAACTATGGCTACACCTTC
clone size: NA; J gene: TRBJ2-1; V gene: TRBV30; D gene: TRBD1; CDR3 protein: CAWSGTGGGLFEQFF; CDR3 DNA: TGTGCCTGGAGTGGGACAGGGGGCGGTCTGTTTGAGCAGTTCTTC
clone size: once; J gene: TRBJ2-7; V gene: TRBV10-3; D gene: TRBD2; CDR3 protein: CAISESLAGETYEQYF; CDR3 DNA: TGTGCCATCAGTGAGTCCCTAGCGGGAGAGACTTACGAGCAGTACTTC
clone size: NA; J gene: TRBJ1-2; V gene: TRBV28; D gene: NA; CDR3 protein: CASYSGGPVYGYTF; CDR3 DNA: TGTGCCAGCTATTCGGGGGGTCCGGTCTATGGCTACACCTTC
clone size: NA; J gene: TRBJ1-1; V gene: TRBV7-9; D gene: NA; CDR3 protein: CASQMSVNTEAFF; CDR3 DNA: TGTGCCAGCCAAATGAGCGTGAACACTGAAGCTTTCTTT
clone size: NA; J gene: TRBJ1-6; V gene: TRBV5-4; D gene: NA; CDR3 protein: CASSLGAGTHNSPLHF; CDR3 DNA: TGTGCCAGCAGCTTGGGTGCCGGGACTCATAATTCACCCCTCCACTTT
clone size: NA; J gene: TRBJ1-4; V gene: TRBV5-4; D gene: TRBD1; CDR3 protein: CASSIGQGNEKLFF; CDR3 DNA: TGTGCCAGCAGCATCGGACAGGGAAATGAAAAACTGTTTTTT
clone size: NA; J gene: TRBJ1-5; V gene: TRBV7-9; D gene: NA; CDR3 protein: CASSLASGQPQHF; CDR3 DNA: TGTGCCAGCAGCTTAGCGAGCGGTCAGCCCCAGCATTTT
clone size: NA; J gene: TRBJ1-1; V gene: TRBV5-1; D gene: NA; CDR3 protein: CASSLARLNTEAFF; CDR3 DNA: TGCGCCAGCAGCTTGGCGCGGTTGAACACTGAAGCTTTCTTT
clone size: NA; J gene: TRBJ1-6; V gene: TRBV7-9; D gene: TRBD1; CDR3 protein: CASSLWGQGDISNSPLHF; CDR3 DNA: TGTGCCAGCAGCTTATGGGGACAGGGGGACATCTCGAATTCACCCCTCCACTTT
clone size: NA; J gene: TRBJ2-3; V gene: TRBV7-6; D gene: NA; CDR3 protein: CASSFSLTDTQYF; CDR3 DNA: TGTGCCAGCAGCTTCTCCTTAACAGATACGCAGTATTTT
clone size: NA; J gene: TRBJ1-5; V gene: TRBV30; D gene: NA; CDR3 protein: CAWSEAGTFNQPQHF; CDR3 DNA: TGTGCCTGGAGTGAGGCGGGCACCTTCAATCAGCCCCAGCATTTT
clone size: NA; J gene: TRBJ2-7; V gene: TRBV6-1; D gene: TRBD1; CDR3 protein: CASSVGQGVHEQYF; CDR3 DNA: TGTGCCAGCAGTGTGGGACAGGGTGTCCACGAGCAGTACTTC
clone size: NA; J gene: TRBJ2-7; V gene: TRBV6-6; D gene: TRBD1; CDR3 protein: CASSSPTGGSYEQYF; CDR3 DNA: TGTGCCAGCAGTTCTCCAACAGGGGGCTCCTACGAGCAGTACTTC
clone size: NA; J gene: TRBJ1-4; V gene: TRBV10-1; D gene: TRBD1; CDR3 protein: CASSGSGTGDEKLFF; CDR3 DNA: TGCGCCAGCAGTGGATCCGGGACAGGGGATGAAAAACTGTTTTTT
clone size: NA; J gene: TRBJ1-1; V gene: TRBV15; D gene: NA; CDR3 protein: CATSVIIRGAEAFF; CDR3 DNA: TGTGCCACCAGCGTTATTATCAGGGGCGCTGAAGCTTTCTTT
clone size: NA; J gene: TRBJ1-4; V gene: TRBV18; D gene: NA; CDR3 protein: CASSPLATNEKLFF; CDR3 DNA: TGTGCCAGCTCACCACTAGCAACTAATGAAAAACTGTTTTTT
clone size: NA; J gene: TRBJ1-2; V gene: TRBV5-1; D gene: NA; CDR3 protein: CASSYDRNYGYTF; CDR3 DNA: TGCGCCAGCAGCTATGACAGAAACTATGGCTACACCTTC
clone size: NA; J gene: TRBJ2-6; V gene: TRBV10-3; D gene: TRBD2; CDR3 protein: CAISEELAGVVSGANVLTF; CDR3 DNA: TGTGCCATCAGTGAAGAACTAGCGGGAGTAGTCTCTGGGGCCAACGTCCTGACTTTC
clone size: NA; J gene: TRBJ1-1; V gene: TRBV7-9; D gene: NA; CDR3 protein: CSSSLGGGNEAFF; CDR3 DNA: TGTTCCAGCAGCTTAGGAGGAGGTAATGAAGCTTTCTTT
clone size: NA; J gene: TRBJ1-2; V gene: TRBV6-6; D gene: NA; CDR3 protein: CASLGGVHYGYTF; CDR3 DNA: TGTGCCTCCCTGGGCGGGGTCCACTATGGCTACACCTTC
clone size: NA; J gene: TRBJ1-4; V gene: TRBV30; D gene: NA; CDR3 protein: CAWSTQERDEKLFF; CDR3 DNA: TGTGCCTGGAGTACACAGGAAAGGGATGAAAAACTGTTTTTT
clone size: NA; J gene: TRBJ2-7; V gene: TRBV9; D gene: TRBD1; CDR3 protein: CASSVAPGQSSYEQYF; CDR3 DNA: TGTGCCAGCAGCGTAGCTCCGGGACAGAGCTCCTACGAGCAGTACTTC
clone size: NA; J gene: TRBJ2-1; V gene: TRBV11-3; D gene: TRBD2; CDR3 protein: CASSLGPSGNEQFF; CDR3 DNA: TGTGCCAGCAGCTTAGGTCCTAGCGGGAATGAGCAGTTCTTC